This TCR beta chain was recorded in a study of post-analysis software for immune sequencing data. About the study: Relapsing-remitting, secondary progressive and progressive-relapsing multiple sclerosis courses were included.

General study results and limits: Under F measure analysis, samples from one preparation batch co-clustered strongly. Higher frequency in patients than in controls was seen for roughly five TRBV segments, with TRBV5-6, TRBV5-1 and TRBV20-1 among them. Significantly lower normalized Chao1 diversity was found in patients with multiple sclerosis relative to controls.

Sequencing libraries made from TCR beta cDNA carried unique molecular identifiers. Using its own MiXCR run on the PCR reads, TCRdb lists one record per CDR3 protein. The table records roughly 540,000 distinct CDR3 sequences, roughly 34% of them present only once. To note about this clonotype: Its antigen is unknown. The junction differs from germline at one of its ends, possibly a read error.

The CDR3 consists of 16 residues. Germline V lookup: CDR1 KGHDR, CDR2 SFDVKD. The sequence was obtained from a girl aged 2-17 years with multiple sclerosis. The genes are TRBV24-1 and TRBJ2-5, with a possible D match to TRBD2 (6 bases). The specimen sequenced was blood. The CDR3 sequence: CATSDPPGVGEEAQYF. In DNA form, the CDR3 reads TGTGCCACCAGTGACCCCCCGGGGGTCGGAGAAGAGGCCCAGTACTTC.